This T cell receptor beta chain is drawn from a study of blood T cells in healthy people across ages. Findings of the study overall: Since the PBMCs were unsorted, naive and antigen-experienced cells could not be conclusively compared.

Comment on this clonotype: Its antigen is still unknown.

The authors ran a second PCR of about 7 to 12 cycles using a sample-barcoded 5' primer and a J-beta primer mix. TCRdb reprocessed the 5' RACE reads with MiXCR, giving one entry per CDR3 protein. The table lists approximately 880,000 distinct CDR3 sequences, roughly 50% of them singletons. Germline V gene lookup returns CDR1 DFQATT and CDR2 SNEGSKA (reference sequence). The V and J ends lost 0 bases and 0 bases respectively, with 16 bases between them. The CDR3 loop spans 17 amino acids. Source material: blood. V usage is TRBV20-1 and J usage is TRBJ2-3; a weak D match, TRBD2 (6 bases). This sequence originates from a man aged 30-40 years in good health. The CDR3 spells CSARDLWAGLSTDTQYF. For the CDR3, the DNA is TGCAGTGCTAGAGATCTGTGGGCGGGGCTCAGCACAGATACGCAGTATTTT.